Sequencing of this T cell receptor beta chain was carried out in a study of T cells in Graves' hyperthyroidism and ophthalmopathy. As for the study in general: Pretreatment peripheral blood was obtained at initial diagnosis. Findings and limits, study-wide: A model built on 13 V-J features separated ophthalmopathy from stable hyperthyroidism.

This clonotype was counted between two and nine times. Its cognate antigen is unknown. Authors of the study amplified TCR beta CDR3 regions from RNA transcripts. TCR CDR3 underwent first-round RT-PCR with the HTBI primer set. TCRdb itself ran the multiplex PCR reads through MiXCR, one entry per CDR3 protein. The sample consists of more than 500,000 distinct CDR3 sequences, about 16% of them appearing once. Source material: blood. The TCR comes from a woman in her thirties with Graves' ophthalmopathy.

For the CDR3, the DNA is TGCGCCAGCAGCCTCCGGGGTAGCGGGAGCGCAGATACGCAGTATTTT. Amino acid sequence: CASSLRGSGSADTQYF. V is TRBV4-1 and J is TRBJ2-3; 9 bases fit TRBD2. The CDR3 loop spans 16 amino acids. Germline V gene lookup returns CDR1 MGHRA and CDR2 YSYEKL. V lost 4 bases, J lost 4 bases, and 9 bases stayed unmatched.